This T cell receptor beta chain is drawn from a study of glioma-infiltrating T cells after dendritic cell vaccination. Germline V lookup: CDR1 MDHEN, CDR2 SYDVKM. The CDR3 covers 15 residues. V was clipped by 4 bases and J by 4 bases; unmatched bases: 5. The protocol was immunoSEQ multiplex PCR, while the TCRdb copy is restricted to in-frame clones and leaves out a portion. The sample has about 64,000 clones; approximately 85% are singletons. This TCR came from a human donor with glioblastoma. The specimen was blood, collected before dendritic cell vaccination. The chain combines TRBV28 with TRBJ1-5; 9 bases fit TRBD1. CDR3 coding DNA: TGTGCCAGCAGTTCTCGGACAGGGGTGAATCAGCCCCAGCATTTT. Protein product: CASSSRTGVNQPQHF.